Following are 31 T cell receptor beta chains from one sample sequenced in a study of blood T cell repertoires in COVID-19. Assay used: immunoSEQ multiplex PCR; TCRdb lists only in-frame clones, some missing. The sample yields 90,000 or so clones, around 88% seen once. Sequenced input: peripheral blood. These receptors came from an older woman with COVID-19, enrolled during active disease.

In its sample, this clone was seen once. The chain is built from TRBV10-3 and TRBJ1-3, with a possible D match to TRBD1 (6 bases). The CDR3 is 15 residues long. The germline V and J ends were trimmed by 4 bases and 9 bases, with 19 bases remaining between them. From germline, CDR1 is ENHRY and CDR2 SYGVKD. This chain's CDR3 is CAISGYMGQNFTIYF. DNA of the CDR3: TGTGCCATCAGTGGCTATATGGGACAAAACTTCACCATATATTTT.

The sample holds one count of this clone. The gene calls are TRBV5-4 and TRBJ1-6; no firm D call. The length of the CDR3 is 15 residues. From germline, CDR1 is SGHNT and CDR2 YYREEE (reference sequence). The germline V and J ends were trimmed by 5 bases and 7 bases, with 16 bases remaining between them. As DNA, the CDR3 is TGTGCCAGCAGGCCCAGCCCGGAGGGAAATTCACCCCTCCACTTT. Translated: CASRPSPEGNSPLHF.

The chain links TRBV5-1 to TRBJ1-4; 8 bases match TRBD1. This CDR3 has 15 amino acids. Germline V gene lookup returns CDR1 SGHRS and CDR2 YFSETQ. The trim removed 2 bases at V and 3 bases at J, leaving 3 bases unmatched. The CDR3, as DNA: TGCGCCAGCAGCTTTGGACAGGGACCTAATGAAAAACTGTTTTTT. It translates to CASSFGQGPNEKLFF.

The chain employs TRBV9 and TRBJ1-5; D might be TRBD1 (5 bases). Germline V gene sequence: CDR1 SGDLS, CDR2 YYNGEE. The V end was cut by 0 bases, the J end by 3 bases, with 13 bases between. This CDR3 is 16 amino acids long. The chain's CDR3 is CASSVVVTAINQPQHF. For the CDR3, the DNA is TGTGCCAGCAGCGTAGTGGTGACAGCCATCAATCAGCCCCAGCATTTT.

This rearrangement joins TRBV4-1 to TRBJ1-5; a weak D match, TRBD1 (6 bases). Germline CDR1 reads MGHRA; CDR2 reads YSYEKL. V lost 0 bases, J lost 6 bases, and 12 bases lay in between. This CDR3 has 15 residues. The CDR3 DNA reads TGCGCCAGCAGCCAAGATCGGGGGGCGGGTCAGCCCCAGCATTTT. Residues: CASSQDRGAGQPQHF.

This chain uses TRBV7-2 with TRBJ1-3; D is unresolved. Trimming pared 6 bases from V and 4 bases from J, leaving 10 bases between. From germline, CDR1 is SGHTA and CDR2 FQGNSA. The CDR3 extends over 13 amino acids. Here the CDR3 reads CASSHGGGNTIYF. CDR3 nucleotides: TGTGCCAGCAGTCACGGAGGAGGAAACACCATATATTTT.

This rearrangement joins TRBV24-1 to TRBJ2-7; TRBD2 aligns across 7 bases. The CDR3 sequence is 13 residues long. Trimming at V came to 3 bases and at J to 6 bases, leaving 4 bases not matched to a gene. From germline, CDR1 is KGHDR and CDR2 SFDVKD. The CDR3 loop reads CATSDAGVGEQYF. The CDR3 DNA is TGTGCCACCAGTGATGCGGGAGTCGGCGAGCAGTACTTC.

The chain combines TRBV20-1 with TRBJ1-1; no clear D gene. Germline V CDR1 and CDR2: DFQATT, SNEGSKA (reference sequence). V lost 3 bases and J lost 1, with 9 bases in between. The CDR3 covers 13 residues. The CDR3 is CSASDARNTEAFF. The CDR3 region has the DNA TGCAGTGCTAGTGATGCCAGGAACACTGAAGCTTTCTTT.

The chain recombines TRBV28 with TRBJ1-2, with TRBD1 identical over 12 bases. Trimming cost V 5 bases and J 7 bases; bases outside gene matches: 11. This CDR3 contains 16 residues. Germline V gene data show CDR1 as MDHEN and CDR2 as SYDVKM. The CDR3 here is CASSAEFRDRGLGYTF. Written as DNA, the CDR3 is TGTGCCAGCAGTGCCGAATTCCGGGACAGGGGGCTTGGCTACACCTTC.

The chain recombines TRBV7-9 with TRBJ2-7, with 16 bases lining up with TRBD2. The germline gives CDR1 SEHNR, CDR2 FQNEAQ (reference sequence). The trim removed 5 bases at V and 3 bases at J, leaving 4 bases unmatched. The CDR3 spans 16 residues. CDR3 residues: CASSTGLAGGRYEQYF. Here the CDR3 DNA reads TGTGCCAGCAGCACGGGACTAGCGGGGGGGCGCTACGAGCAGTACTTC.

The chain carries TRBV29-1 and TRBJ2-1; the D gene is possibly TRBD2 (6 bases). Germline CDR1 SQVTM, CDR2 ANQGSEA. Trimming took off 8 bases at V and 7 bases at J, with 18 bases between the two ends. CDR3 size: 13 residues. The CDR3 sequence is CSFTSSTRNEQFF. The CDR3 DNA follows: TGCAGCTTCACTAGCTCCACCCGGAATGAGCAGTTCTTC.

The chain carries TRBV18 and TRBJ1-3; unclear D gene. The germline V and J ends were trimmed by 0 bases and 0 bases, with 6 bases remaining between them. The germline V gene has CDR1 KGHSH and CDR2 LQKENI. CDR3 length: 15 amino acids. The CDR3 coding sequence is TGTGCCAGCTCACCACCGGGAGCCTCTGGAAACACCATATATTTT. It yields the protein CASSPPGASGNTIYF. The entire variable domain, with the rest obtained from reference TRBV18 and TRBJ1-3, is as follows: NAGVMQNPRHLVRRRGQEARLRCSPMKGHSHVYWYRQLPEEGLKFMVYLQKENIIDESGMPKERFSAEFPKEGPSILRIQQVVRGDSAAYFCASSPPGASGNTIYFGEGSWLTVV.

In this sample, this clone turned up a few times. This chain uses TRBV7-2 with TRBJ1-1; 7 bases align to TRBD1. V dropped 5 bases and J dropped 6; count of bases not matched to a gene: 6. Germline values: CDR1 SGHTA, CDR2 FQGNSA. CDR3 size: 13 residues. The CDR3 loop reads CASSADRWAEAFF. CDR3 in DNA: TGTGCCAGCAGCGCGGACAGGTGGGCTGAAGCTTTCTTT.

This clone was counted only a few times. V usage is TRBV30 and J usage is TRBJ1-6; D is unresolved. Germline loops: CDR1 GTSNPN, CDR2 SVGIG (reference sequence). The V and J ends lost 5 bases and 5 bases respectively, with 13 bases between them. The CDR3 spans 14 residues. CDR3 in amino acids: CAWGRDSNNSPLHF. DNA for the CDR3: TGTGCCTGGGGCCGGGATTCGAATAATTCACCCCTCCACTTT.

CDR3 sequence reads: CASSSQGDYGYTF. CDR3 in DNA: TGCGCCAGCAGCTCACAGGGGGACTATGGCTACACCTTC. This chain uses TRBV5-1 with TRBJ1-2; 8 positions match TRBD1. Germline CDR1 reads SGHRS; CDR2 reads YFSETQ. There are 13 residues in the CDR3. V gave up 3 bases and J gave up 3 bases; unmatched junction bases: 1.

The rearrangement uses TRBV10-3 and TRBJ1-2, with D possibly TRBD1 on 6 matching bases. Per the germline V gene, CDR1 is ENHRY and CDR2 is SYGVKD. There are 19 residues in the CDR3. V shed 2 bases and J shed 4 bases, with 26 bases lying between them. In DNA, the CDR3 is TGTGCCATCAGTGAGAAGAGAGTCTACAGGGCAGGAGTTATCTATGGCTACACCTTC. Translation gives CAISEKRVYRAGVIYGYTF.

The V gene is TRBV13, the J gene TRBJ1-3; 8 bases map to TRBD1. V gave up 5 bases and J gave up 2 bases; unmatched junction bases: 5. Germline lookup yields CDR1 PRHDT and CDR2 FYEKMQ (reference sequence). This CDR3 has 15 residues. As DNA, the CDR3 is TGTGCCAGCAGCACTCAGGGGGCAGCTGGAAACACCATATATTTT. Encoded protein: CASSTQGAAGNTIYF.

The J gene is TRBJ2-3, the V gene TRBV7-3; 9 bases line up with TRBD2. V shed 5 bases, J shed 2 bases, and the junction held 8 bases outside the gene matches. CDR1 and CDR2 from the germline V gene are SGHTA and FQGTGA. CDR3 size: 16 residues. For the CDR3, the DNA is TGTGCCAGCAGCCCCGAAGGCGGGGGGGTCACAGATACGCAGTATTTT. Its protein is CASSPEGGGVTDTQYF.

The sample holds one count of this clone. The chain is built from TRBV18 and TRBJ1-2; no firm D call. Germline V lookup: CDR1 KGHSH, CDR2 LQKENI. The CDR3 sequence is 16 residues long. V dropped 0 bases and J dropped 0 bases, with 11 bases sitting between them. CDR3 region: CASSPPFSGTNYGYTF. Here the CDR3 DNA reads TGTGCCAGCTCACCACCGTTTAGCGGAACTAACTATGGCTACACCTTC.

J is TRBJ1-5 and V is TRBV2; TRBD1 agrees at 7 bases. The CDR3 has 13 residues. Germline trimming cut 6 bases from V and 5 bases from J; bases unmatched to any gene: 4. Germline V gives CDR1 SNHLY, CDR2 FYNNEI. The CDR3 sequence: CASRRGTDQPQHF. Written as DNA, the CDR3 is TGTGCCAGCAGACGGGGGACAGATCAGCCCCAGCATTTT.

The CDR3 DNA is TGTGCCAGCAGTTTCGGGACAGCCGAGACCCAGTACTTC. Its translation is CASSFGTAETQYF. This chain uses TRBV12-3 or TRBV12-4 with TRBJ2-5; 7 bases map to TRBD1. The CDR3 has 13 amino acids. With 3 bases clipped from V and 5 bases from J, the junction kept 3 bases outside the gene matches.

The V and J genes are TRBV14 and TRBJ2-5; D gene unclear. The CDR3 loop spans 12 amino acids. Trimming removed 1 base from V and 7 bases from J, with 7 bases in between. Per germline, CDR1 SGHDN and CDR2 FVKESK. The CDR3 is CASSQGRGTQYF. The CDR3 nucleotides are TGTGCCAGCAGCCAAGGCCGAGGGACCCAGTACTTC.

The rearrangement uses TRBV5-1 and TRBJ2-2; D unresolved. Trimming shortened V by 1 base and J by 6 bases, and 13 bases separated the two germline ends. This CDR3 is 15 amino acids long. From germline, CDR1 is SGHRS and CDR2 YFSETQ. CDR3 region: CASSLLPVPAGELFF. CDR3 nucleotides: TGCGCCAGCAGCTTGTTACCCGTCCCGGCCGGGGAGCTGTTTTTT.

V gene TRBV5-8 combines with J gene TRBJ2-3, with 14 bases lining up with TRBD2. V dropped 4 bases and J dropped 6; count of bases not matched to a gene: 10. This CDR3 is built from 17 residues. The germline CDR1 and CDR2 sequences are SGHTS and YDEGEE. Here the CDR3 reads CASSHQTSGGAEDTQYF. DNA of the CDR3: TGTGCCAGCAGCCACCAGACTAGCGGGGGGGCCGAGGATACGCAGTATTTT.

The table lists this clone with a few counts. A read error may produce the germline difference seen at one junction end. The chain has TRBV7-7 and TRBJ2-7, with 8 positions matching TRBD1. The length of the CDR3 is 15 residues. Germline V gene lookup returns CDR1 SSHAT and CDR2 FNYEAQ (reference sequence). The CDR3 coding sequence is TGTGCTAGCAGCTTAGGAGGCGCAGGGGGCCGCGAGCAGTACTTC. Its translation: CASSLGGAGGREQYF. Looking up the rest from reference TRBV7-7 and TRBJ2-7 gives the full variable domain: GAGVSQSPRYKVTKRGQDVTLRCDPISSHATLYWYQQALGQGPEFLTYFNYEAQPDKSGLPSDRFSAERPEGSISTLTIQRTEQRDSAMYRCASSLGGAGGREQYFGPGTRLTVT.

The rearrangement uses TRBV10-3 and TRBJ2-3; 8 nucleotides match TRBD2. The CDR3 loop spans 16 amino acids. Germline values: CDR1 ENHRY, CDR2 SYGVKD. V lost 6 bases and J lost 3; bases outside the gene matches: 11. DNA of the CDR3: TGTGCCATCAGGAACGGACTAGCCGCAAGTACAGATACGCAGTATTTT. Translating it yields CAIRNGLAASTDTQYF.

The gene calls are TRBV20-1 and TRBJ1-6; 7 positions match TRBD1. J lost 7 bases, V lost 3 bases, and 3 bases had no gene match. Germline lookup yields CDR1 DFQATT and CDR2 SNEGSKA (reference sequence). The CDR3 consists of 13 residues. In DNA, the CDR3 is TGCAGTGCTAGTAGGGACAGAAATTCACCCCTCCACTTT. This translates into CSASRDRNSPLHF.

DNA for the CDR3: TGCGCCAGCAGCTTGAGTGGTACCAGTAAAGAGACCCAGTACTTC. Its translation: CASSLSGTSKETQYF. This chain connects TRBV5-1 to TRBJ2-5; D remains unclear. The CDR3 consists of 15 residues. The V gene lost 1 base and the J gene lost 3 bases, with 13 bases spanning the gap. Per the germline V gene, CDR1 is SGHRS and CDR2 is YFSETQ.

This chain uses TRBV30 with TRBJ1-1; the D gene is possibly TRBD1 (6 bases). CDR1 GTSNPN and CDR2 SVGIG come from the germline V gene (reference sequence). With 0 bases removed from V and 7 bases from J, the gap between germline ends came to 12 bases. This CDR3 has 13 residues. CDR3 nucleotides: TGTGCCTGGAGTGTGGGAGACAGGAGTGAAGCTTTCTTT. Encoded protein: CAWSVGDRSEAFF.

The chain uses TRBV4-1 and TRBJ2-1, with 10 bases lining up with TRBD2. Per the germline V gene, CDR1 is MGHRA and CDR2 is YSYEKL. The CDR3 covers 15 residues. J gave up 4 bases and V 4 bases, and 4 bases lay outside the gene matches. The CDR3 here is CASSPTSGFYNEQFF. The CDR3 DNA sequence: TGCGCCAGCAGCCCGACTAGCGGGTTTTACAATGAGCAGTTCTTC.

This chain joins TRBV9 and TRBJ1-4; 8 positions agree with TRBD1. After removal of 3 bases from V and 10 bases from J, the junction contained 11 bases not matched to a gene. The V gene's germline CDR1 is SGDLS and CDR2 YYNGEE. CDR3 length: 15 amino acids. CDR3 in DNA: TGTGCCAGCAGCGCCCCGGGACAGGCCTCAAGAAAACTGTTTTTT. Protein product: CASSAPGQASRKLFF.